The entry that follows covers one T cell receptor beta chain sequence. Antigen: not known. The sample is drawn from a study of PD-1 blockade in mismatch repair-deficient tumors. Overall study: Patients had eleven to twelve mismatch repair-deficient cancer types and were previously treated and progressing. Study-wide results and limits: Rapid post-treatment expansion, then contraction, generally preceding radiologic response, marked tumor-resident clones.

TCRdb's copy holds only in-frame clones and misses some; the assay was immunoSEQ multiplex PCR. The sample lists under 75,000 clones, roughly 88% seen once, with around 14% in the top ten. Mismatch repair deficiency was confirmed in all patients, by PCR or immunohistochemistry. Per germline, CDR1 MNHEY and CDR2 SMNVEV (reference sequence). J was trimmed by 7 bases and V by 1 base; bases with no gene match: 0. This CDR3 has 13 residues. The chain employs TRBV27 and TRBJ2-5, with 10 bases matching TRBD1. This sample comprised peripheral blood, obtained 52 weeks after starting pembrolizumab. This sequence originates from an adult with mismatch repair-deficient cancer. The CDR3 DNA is TGTGCCAGCAGTTTATGGACAGGGGGGACCCAGTACTTC. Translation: CASSLWTGGTQYF.